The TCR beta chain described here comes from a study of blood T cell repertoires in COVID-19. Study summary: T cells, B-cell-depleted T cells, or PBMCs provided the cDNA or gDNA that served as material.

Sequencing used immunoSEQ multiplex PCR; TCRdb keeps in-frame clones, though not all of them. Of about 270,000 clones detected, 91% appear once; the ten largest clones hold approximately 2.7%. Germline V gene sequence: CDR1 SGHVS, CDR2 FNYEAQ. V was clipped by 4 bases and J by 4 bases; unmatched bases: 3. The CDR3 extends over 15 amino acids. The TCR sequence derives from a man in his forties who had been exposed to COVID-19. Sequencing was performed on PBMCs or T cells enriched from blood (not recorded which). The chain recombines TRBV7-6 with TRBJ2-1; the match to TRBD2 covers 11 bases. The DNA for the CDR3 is TGTGCCAGCAGCTCCACTAGCGGGAGTTACAATGAGCAGTTCTTC. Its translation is CASSSTSGSYNEQFF.